This TCR beta chain is from a study of blood T cell repertoires in COVID-19. Overall study: Specimens from acute and convalescent COVID-19 originated in the United States, Italy and Spain.

Germline V gene data show CDR1 as MGHRA and CDR2 as YSYEKL. The CDR3 runs 15 residues. V lost 1 base and J lost 0, with 6 bases in between. In the study's own analysis: Reference gene primer amplification gave nucleated cell count estimates. Profiling relied on immunoSEQ multiplex PCR, and the TCRdb table lists in-frame clones only, not all of them. V and J calls plus clone size are reproduced from that table; the DNA served to infer D and trimming. Here the sample spans about 200,000 clones, around four fifths being singletons. Sequenced material: peripheral blood. The chain joins TRBV4-1 to TRBJ1-4; TRBD1 might be the D (6 bases). The sequence derives from a human donor with acute or convalescent COVID-19. The donor label of this sample is uncertain. The CDR3 coding sequence is TGCGCCAGCAGCCAAGGACAGGCAACTAATGAAAAACTGTTTTTT. As protein: CASSQGQATNEKLFF.